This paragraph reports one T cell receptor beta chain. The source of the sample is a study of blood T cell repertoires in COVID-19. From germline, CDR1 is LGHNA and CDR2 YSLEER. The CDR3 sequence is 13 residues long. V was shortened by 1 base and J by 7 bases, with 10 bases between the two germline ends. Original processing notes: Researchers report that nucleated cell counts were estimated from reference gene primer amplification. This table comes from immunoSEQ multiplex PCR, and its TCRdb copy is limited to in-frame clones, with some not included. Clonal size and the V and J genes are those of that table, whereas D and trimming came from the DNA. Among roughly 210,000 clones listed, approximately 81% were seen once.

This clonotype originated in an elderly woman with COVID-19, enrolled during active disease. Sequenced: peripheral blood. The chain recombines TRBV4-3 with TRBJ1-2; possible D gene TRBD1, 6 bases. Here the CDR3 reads CASSQGGGTGYTF. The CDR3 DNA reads TGCGCCAGCAGCCAAGGAGGGGGAACTGGCTACACCTTC.